These 10 T cell receptor beta chains were all obtained from the same sample, sequenced in a study of blood T cell repertoires in COVID-19. Only in-frame clones appear in the TCRdb table, and some are missing; sequencing was by immunoSEQ multiplex PCR. Here the sample spans 78,000 or so clones, roughly 87% being singletons. What was sequenced was peripheral blood. Source of these receptors: a woman between 50 and 59 years old with acute or convalescent COVID-19.

This clone was found once. The V gene is TRBV7-3, the J gene TRBJ1-1, with TRBD1 matching over 7 bases. V lost 0 bases to trimming and J lost 3 bases; unmatched junction nucleotides: 1. The CDR3 has 14 residues. Germline V gives CDR1 SGHTA, CDR2 FQGTGA. CDR3 protein: CASSLTGTDTEAFF. The CDR3 nucleotides are TGTGCCAGCAGCTTAACAGGGACAGACACTGAAGCTTTCTTT.

In this sample, this clone turned up a few times. The chain has TRBV20-1 and TRBJ1-2; no definite D call. Trimming removed 3 bases at V and 8 bases at J, with 10 bases between. The CDR3 sequence is 11 residues long. Germline CDR1 is DFQATT and CDR2 is SNEGSKA (reference sequence). The CDR3 here is CSASDVKGYTF. The CDR3 region has the DNA TGCAGTGCTAGTGATGTAAAAGGCTACACCTTC.

V is TRBV6-5 and J is TRBJ2-7, with 10 bases lining up with TRBD2. This CDR3 has 12 amino acids. The germline V gene has CDR1 MNHEY and CDR2 SVGAGI. After removal of 8 bases from V and 9 bases from J, the junction contained 7 bases not matched to a gene. CDR3 amino acids: CASGLAGGWQYF. As DNA, the CDR3 is TGTGCCAGCGGTTTAGCGGGAGGCTGGCAGTACTTC.

This chain joins TRBV7-9 and TRBJ1-3, with D unclear. The CDR3 length is 13 residues. Germline assignment: CDR1 SEHNR and CDR2 FQNEAQ (reference sequence). V was pared by 1 base and J by 8 bases, with 9 bases between. The CDR3 spells CASSLDARYTIYF. The CDR3 nucleotides are TGTGCCAGCAGCTTAGATGCCAGATACACCATATATTTT.

In this sample, this clone turned up once. V gene TRBV7-9 combines with J gene TRBJ1-5; D is ambiguous. CDR1 and CDR2 (germline): SEHNR, FQNEAQ (reference sequence). Trimming took off 0 bases at V and 8 bases at J, with 17 bases between the two ends. This CDR3 contains 16 residues. The CDR3 DNA reads as TGTGCCAGCAGCTTAGCGAGTTCCGCGGTAGCGGAGCCCCAGCATTTT. Residues: CASSLASSAVAEPQHF.

The gene calls are TRBV28 and TRBJ2-3, with 11 bases fitting TRBD2. Germline CDR1 and CDR2: MDHEN and SYDVKM. The CDR3 runs to 14 residues. The V segment lost 4 bases and the J segment 3 bases; nucleotides outside the gene matches: 0. The CDR3 loop reads CASSWTSGTDTQYF. The CDR3 DNA sequence: TGTGCCAGCAGTTGGACTAGCGGGACAGATACGCAGTATTTT.

By its share, this clone is medium-sized. The chain uses TRBV7-3 and TRBJ1-6; the D is unclear. Between the trimmed V and J ends, which lost 0 bases and 15 bases, there was a span of 9 bases. The CDR3 spans 12 residues. CDR1 is SGHTA and CDR2 is FQGTGA in the germline V gene. The CDR3 here is CASSLTGEILHF. The DNA for the CDR3 is TGTGCCAGCAGCTTAACTGGGGAGATCCTCCACTTT.

The CDR3 DNA sequence: TGTGCCAGCAGCTTAGCGGGAGGGACCAATGAGCAGTTCTTC. Amino acid sequence: CASSLAGGTNEQFF. This chain connects TRBV6-5 to TRBJ2-1, with 11 nucleotides matching TRBD2. Germline lookup yields CDR1 MNHEY and CDR2 SVGAGI. The CDR3 sequence is 14 residues long. V shed 6 bases, J shed 6 bases, and the junction held 4 bases outside the gene matches.

The chain combines TRBV7-9 with TRBJ1-4; 7 bases are a match to TRBD1. This CDR3 has 14 amino acids. From germline, CDR1 is SEHNR and CDR2 FQNEAQ (reference sequence). Trimming cost V 6 bases and J 6 bases; bases outside gene matches: 7. CDR3 region: CASRLTGMDEKLFF. For the CDR3, the DNA is TGTGCCAGCAGATTGACAGGGATGGATGAAAAACTGTTTTTT. The complete variable domain, with remaining parts taken from reference TRBV7-9 and TRBJ1-4, reads DTGVSQNPRHKITKRGQNVTFRCDPISEHNRLYWYRQTLGQGPEFLTYFQNEAQLEKSRLLSDRFSAERPKGSFSTLEIQRTEQGDSAMYLCASRLTGMDEKLFFGSGTQLSVL.

The chain joins TRBV27 to TRBJ1-5; 8 bases are a match to TRBD1. Trimming cost V 1 base and J 6 bases; bases outside gene matches: 14. The CDR3 extends over 18 amino acids. Germline V lookup: CDR1 MNHEY, CDR2 SMNVEV (reference sequence). The CDR3 protein is CASSLCGQGYIWSQPQHF. The DNA of the CDR3 is TGTGCCAGCAGTTTATGCGGACAGGGTTACATTTGGAGTCAGCCCCAGCATTTT.